The entry below gives a single T cell receptor (beta chain) sequence along with its context. Its antigen is as yet unknown. J gave up 2 bases and V 9 bases, and 9 bases lay outside the gene matches. The CDR3 totals 16 residues. Germline V gene sequence: CDR1 MRHNA, CDR2 SNTAGT. The assay was immunoSEQ multiplex PCR, and TCRdb's table has in-frame clones only and misses some. This sample carries fewer than 65,000 clones, around 89% of them seen once, and the ten largest clones take roughly 5%. The cohort excluded patients with autoimmune disease history or systemic immunosuppression. The entry originates in a study of OX40 agonist ivuxolimab in advanced cancers. Turning to the study itself: Ivuxolimab, which patients received intravenously every 2 weeks, was dosed at 0.01 to 10 mg/kg. Age averaged around 60 years (range roughly 20 to 90), and 82.7% were male.

Points from the study as a whole: Among the lowest levels of clonal expansion were found in partial responders at 0.1-3.0 mg/kg.

The TCR comes from an adult with an advanced solid tumor such as melanoma, head and neck, liver or kidney cancer. V usage is TRBV6-4 and J usage is TRBJ2-7; TRBD2 aligns across 14 bases. Source: CD4+ or CD8+ T cells sorted from blood, taken in a trial of the OX40 agonist ivuxolimab. CDR3 sequence (DNA): TGTGCCAGAAATCCGGGACTAGCGGGAGAAGCCTACGAGCAGTACTTC. Its translation is CARNPGLAGEAYEQYF.